This TCR beta chain was identified during a study of blood T cell repertoires in COVID-19. For the study at large: PBMCs, B-cell-depleted T cells, or T cells were the source of the cDNA or gDNA that made up the material.

Authors' data handling: Estimation of nucleated cell counts relied on the amplification of reference gene primers. Assay used: immunoSEQ multiplex PCR; TCRdb lists only in-frame clones, some missing. The DNA gave D and trimming, while V, J and clone size come from that table. The sample includes about 140,000 clones, 85% of them seen just once. Assignments of participants to cohorts depended upon their own reported clinical history. Among Cohort 3 donors, those recovered had two negative PCRs, clearance, or symptom resolution. The V end was cut by 4 bases, the J end by 0 bases, with 10 bases between. Germline V gives CDR1 MNHEY, CDR2 SVGAGI. The CDR3 length is 15 residues.

This clonotype was obtained from a woman in her thirties or forties who had recovered from COVID-19. The sequencing input was PBMCs or T cells enriched from blood (not recorded which). This chain uses TRBV6-5 with TRBJ1-3; tentative D call: TRBD1 (6 bases). The CDR3 DNA reads TGTGCCAGCAGTTTACAGGGACCCTCTGGAAACACCATATATTTT. Translated, it gives CASSLQGPSGNTIYF.